The rows below give T cell receptor beta chains drawn from one sample of a study of CD8 T cells in Susac syndrome. TCRdb re-derived calls from the immunoSEQ multiplex PCR reads in MiXCR, one entry per CDR3 protein. The sample lists almost 450,000 distinct CDR3 sequences, approximately 85% occurring once. What was sequenced was CD8+ T cells from PBMCs. These TCRs come from a human donor with multiple sclerosis. Both conserved end residues are part of each CDR3. Fields, in order: clone size, J gene, D gene, V gene, CDR3 DNA, CDR3 protein. A D gene is named only where the DNA matches it firmly. Only some rows state a clone size, as once, few, many or a class for expanded clones.

clone_size: .; j_call: TRBJ1-2; d_call: .; v_call: TRBV29-1; cdr3_nt: TGCAGCGTTGACCGTGGACGGGGCTATGGCTACACTTTC; cdr3_aa: CSVDRGRGYGYTF
clone_size: .; j_call: TRBJ1-1; d_call: TRBD1; v_call: TRBV12-3/TRBV12-4; cdr3_nt: TGTGCCAGCAGTTCAGGGACAGGCCCAAATGAAGCTTTCTTT; cdr3_aa: CASSSGTGPNEAFF
clone_size: .; j_call: TRBJ2-6; d_call: TRBD2; v_call: TRBV2; cdr3_nt: TGTGCCAGCAGTGGTACTAGCGGGAGTCTCTCTGGGGCCAACGTCCTGACTTTC; cdr3_aa: CASSGTSGSLSGANVLTF
clone_size: .; j_call: TRBJ1-2; d_call: TRBD1; v_call: TRBV6-1; cdr3_nt: TGTGCCAGCAGTGACCTACAGGGGGCGTTTTATGGCTACACCTTC; cdr3_aa: CASSDLQGAFYGYTF
clone_size: .; j_call: TRBJ2-1; d_call: .; v_call: TRBV3-1; cdr3_nt: TGTGCCAGCAGCCAAGGTACAAATGAGCAGTTCTTC; cdr3_aa: CASSQGTNEQFF
clone_size: .; j_call: TRBJ2-7; d_call: TRBD1; v_call: TRBV7-9; cdr3_nt: TGTGCCAGCAGCTTAGGGGACAGGGGAGGCGAGCAGTACTTC; cdr3_aa: CASSLGDRGGEQYF
clone_size: .; j_call: TRBJ1-1; d_call: .; v_call: TRBV9; cdr3_nt: TGTGCCAGCAGCGTAGCGGGAGACCTCACTGAAGCTTTCTTT; cdr3_aa: CASSVAGDLTEAFF
clone_size: .; j_call: TRBJ2-7; d_call: .; v_call: TRBV10-1; cdr3_nt: TGCGCCAGCGCCGACAGCCGCAACCCCTACGAGCAGTACTTC; cdr3_aa: CASADSRNPYEQYF
clone_size: .; j_call: TRBJ1-2; d_call: TRBD1; v_call: TRBV10-2; cdr3_nt: TGCGCCAGCCGTGGTGAGGGGGCTCAAGTGGCTTATGGCTACACCTTC; cdr3_aa: CASRGEGAQVAYGYTF
clone_size: .; j_call: TRBJ2-7; d_call: .; v_call: TRBV20-1; cdr3_nt: TGCAGTGCTAGAGATTACGGGACCTACGAGCAGTACTTC; cdr3_aa: CSARDYGTYEQYF
clone_size: .; j_call: TRBJ2-3; d_call: .; v_call: TRBV6-1; cdr3_nt: TGTGCCAGCAGCAACCTAGGTCCGGGAGATACGCAGTATTTT; cdr3_aa: CASSNLGPGDTQYF
clone_size: .; j_call: TRBJ2-7; d_call: TRBD2; v_call: TRBV27; cdr3_nt: TGTGCCAGCAGTTTAGAGGGACTAGGAAACTACGAGCAGTACTTC; cdr3_aa: CASSLEGLGNYEQYF
clone_size: .; j_call: TRBJ2-7; d_call: .; v_call: TRBV20-1; cdr3_nt: TGCAGTGCTAGAGACGGGACCTACGAGCAGTACTTC; cdr3_aa: CSARDGTYEQYF
clone_size: few; j_call: TRBJ2-7; d_call: .; v_call: TRBV7-9; cdr3_nt: TGTGCCAGCAGCTTTTCTTCAATCGAGGACGAGCAGTACTTC; cdr3_aa: CASSFSSIEDEQYF
clone_size: .; j_call: TRBJ2-1; d_call: TRBD1; v_call: TRBV30; cdr3_nt: TGTGCCTGGAGTATGGGACAGCACCCTTCCAATGAGCAGTTCTTC; cdr3_aa: CAWSMGQHPSNEQFF
clone_size: once; j_call: TRBJ1-1; d_call: .; v_call: TRBV12-5; cdr3_nt: TGTGCTAGTGGTTTGTCTTGGACCACTGAAGCTTTCTTT; cdr3_aa: CASGLSWTTEAFF
clone_size: .; j_call: TRBJ2-3; d_call: .; v_call: TRBV5-1; cdr3_nt: TGCGCCAGCAGCCTCCCAATGGCTAGCACAGATACGCAGTATTTT; cdr3_aa: CASSLPMASTDTQYF
clone_size: once; j_call: TRBJ2-1; d_call: TRBD1; v_call: TRBV9; cdr3_nt: TGTGCCAGCAGCGTCCACGGAGGACAGGGAGGTCTCTGGGAGCAGTTCTTC; cdr3_aa: CASSVHGGQGGLWEQFF
clone_size: .; j_call: TRBJ1-2; d_call: TRBD1; v_call: TRBV5-6; cdr3_nt: TGTGCCAGCAGCTTGGGGACAGGAGGCTGGAGTGGCTACACCTTC; cdr3_aa: CASSLGTGGWSGYTF
clone_size: .; j_call: TRBJ2-2; d_call: .; v_call: TRBV9; cdr3_nt: TGTGCCAGCGGCATTGGTCCCACCGGGGAGCTGTTTTTT; cdr3_aa: CASGIGPTGELFF
clone_size: .; j_call: TRBJ1-1; d_call: .; v_call: TRBV20-1; cdr3_nt: TGCAGTGCTTCAGGAGGAGGGACTGAAGCTTTCTTT; cdr3_aa: CSASGGGTEAFF